This entry lists 12 T cell receptor beta chains sequenced from one sample in a study of vaccination and CD4 T cells after COVID-19 (dated by TCRdb to between 2021 and 2024). Preparation of the library involved PCR. TCRdb records Illumina iSeq 100 as the sequencer. The public reads were reanalyzed by TCRdb: fastp trimming at Q25, MiXCR alignment, in-frame beta chains only. A single entry per CDR3 protein holds the most common genes and DNA from its merged rows. In this sample the table shows roughly 19,000 distinct CDR3 sequences, about three fifths of which occur a single time. The biggest ten clones account for more than 0.95% of the sample. Sequenced material: CD4+ T cells from blood, taken after SARS-CoV-2 vaccination. Receptors originate from a human donor who had recovered from COVID-19.

The chain's CDR3 is CSVDDDREYEQFF. The DNA of the CDR3 is TGCAGCGTAGACGATGACAGGGAGTATGAGCAGTTCTTC. The genes are TRBV29-1 and TRBJ2-1; TRBD1 matches 7 bases. With V trimmed by 6 bases and J by 8 bases, 10 bases remained unmatched. CDR3 size: 13 residues. Looked up from germline, CDR1 is SQVTM and CDR2 is ANQGSEA.

This clonotype was picked up a small number of times. The chain has TRBV11-2 and TRBJ2-7, with D possibly matching TRBD1 (8 bases). The CDR3 covers 15 residues. Trimming cost V 4 bases and J 0 bases, with 13 bases left between them. Per the germline V gene, CDR1 is SGHAT and CDR2 is FQNNGV. The CDR3 protein is CASSSTGGGSYEQYF. The CDR3 region has the DNA TGTGCCAGCAGCTCTACAGGGGGGGGCTCCTACGAGCAGTACTTC.

The gene calls are TRBV6-1 and TRBJ1-5, with TRBD1 matching over 7 bases. With 5 bases clipped from V and 6 bases from J, the junction kept 16 bases outside the gene matches. The CDR3 loop spans 17 amino acids. Germline CDR1 and CDR2: MNHNS and SASEGT. CDR3 residues: CASSSDRAHAMGQPQHF. CDR3 coding DNA: TGTGCCAGCAGTAGCGACAGGGCTCACGCCATGGGTCAGCCCCAGCATTTT.

This clonotype appeared a few times. The gene calls are TRBV6-5 and TRBJ2-3, with D perhaps matching TRBD1 (5 bases). From germline, CDR1 is MNHEY and CDR2 SVGAGI. This CDR3 spans 14 amino acids. Trimming removed 2 bases at V and 5 bases at J, with 11 bases between. CDR3 bases: TGTGCCAGCAGTTACGACTTAAGGGGAGATACGCAGTATTTT. This encodes CASSYDLRGDTQYF.

The CDR3 DNA sequence: TGTGCCAGCAGTCGTACCCCGTTTGGAGAGACCCAGTACTTC. Translated, it gives CASSRTPFGETQYF. The rearrangement uses TRBV6-2 or TRBV6-3 and TRBJ2-5; D is undetermined. V lost 5 bases, J lost 4 bases, and 14 bases lay in between. Germline loops: CDR1 MNHEY, CDR2 SVGEGT. The CDR3 loop spans 14 amino acids.

In its sample, this clonotype was seen once. The chain combines TRBV7-6 with TRBJ1-4; D gene uncertain. The germline V gene encodes CDR1 SGHVS and CDR2 FNYEAQ. Trimming shortened V by 4 bases and J by 8 bases, and 14 bases separated the two germline ends. The CDR3 extends over 14 amino acids. CDR3 protein: CASSSAGWREKLFF. The CDR3 nucleotides read TGTGCCAGCAGCTCGGCCGGGTGGAGGGAAAAACTGTTTTTT.

The V gene is TRBV2, the J gene TRBJ2-7; D gene unclear. In germline, CDR1 is SNHLY, CDR2 FYNNEI. Trimming took off 1 base at V and 7 bases at J, with 8 bases between the two ends. The CDR3 is made up of 12 amino acids. This CDR3 is CASSEGKEEQYF. In DNA form, the CDR3 reads TGTGCCAGCAGTGAAGGAAAGGAGGAGCAGTACTTC.

Comment on this clonotype: At one end the junction does not follow the germline gene, possibly because of a read error. V is TRBV7-2 and J is TRBJ1-5, with 9 bases matching TRBD1. Germline V CDR1 and CDR2: SGHTA, FQGNSA. The length of the CDR3 is 15 residues. CDR3 residues: CASSSGTGRNRPQHF. In nucleotides, the CDR3 is TGTGCCAGCAGCTCCGGGACAGGGAGGAATCGGCCCCAGCATTTT.

The V call is TRBV28, the J call TRBJ2-5, with D maybe TRBD1 (6 bases). V was clipped by 4 bases and J by 5 bases, with 17 bases between them. CDR1 and CDR2 (germline): MDHEN, SYDVKM. The CDR3 extends over 15 amino acids. The CDR3 sequence: CASSSLRLRGETQYF. CDR3 in DNA: TGTGCCAGCAGTTCCCTACGGTTGAGGGGGGAGACCCAGTACTTC.

This clonotype turned up a few times. This chain links TRBV20-1 with TRBJ2-3; D gene unclear. The CDR3 consists of 14 residues. V gave up 4 bases and J gave up 4 bases, with 15 bases separating them. Per germline, CDR1 DFQATT and CDR2 SNEGSKA (reference sequence). The chain's CDR3 is CSAKIAGPPDTQYF. Here the CDR3 DNA reads TGCAGTGCTAAGATCGCAGGACCACCAGATACGCAGTATTTT.

The V and J genes are TRBV20-1 and TRBJ1-5, with 9 nucleotides matching TRBD1. The V gene end was trimmed by 1 base and the J gene end by 9 bases; junction bases not matched to a gene: 7. The CDR3 contains 14 residues. The germline V gene has CDR1 DFQATT and CDR2 SNEGSKA (reference sequence). The CDR3 sequence: CSARAGQGLGPQHF. The CDR3 DNA is TGCAGTGCTAGAGCGGGACAGGGTCTCGGGCCCCAGCATTTT.

The chain employs TRBV6-1 and TRBJ1-5, with unresolved D. The CDR3 is made up of 14 amino acids. Germline V gene sequence: CDR1 MNHNS, CDR2 SASEGT. V dropped 1 base and J dropped 3 bases, with 7 bases sitting between them. The CDR3 protein is CASSEDGNNQPQHF. The CDR3, as DNA: TGTGCCAGCAGTGAAGACGGAAACAATCAGCCCCAGCATTTT.